The rows below give T cell receptor beta chains drawn from one sample of a study of T cell changes during pregnancy in multiple sclerosis. Sequenced by immunoSEQ multiplex PCR; TCRdb stores in-frame clones only, minus some. The sample yields approximately 92,000 clones, about 92% seen once. Sequenced here: peripheral blood, sampled in the first trimester of pregnancy. The receptors come from a female donor with multiple sclerosis, enrolled in a pregnancy study. The CDR3 runs from the conserved cysteine through the conserved F or W. A D gene is named only where the DNA matches it firmly. Some rows have no size entry. The others give once, few or many, or a class for an expanded clone.

CDR3aa,CDR3nt,j_gene,v_gene,d_gene,abundance
CASSFLGGAETQYF,TGTGCCAGCAGCTTCCTCGGGGGGGCGGAGACCCAGTACTTC,TRBJ2-5,TRBV7-2,TRBD2,-
CASSTRGREGRLDTQYF,TGTGCCAGCAGCACCCGAGGGCGGGAGGGCCGATTGGATACGCAGTATTTT,TRBJ2-3,TRBV7-6,TRBD2,-
CASSRGGTAGVWGEQFF,TGCGCCAGCAGCCGCGGGGGGACTGCCGGGGTGTGGGGTGAGCAGTTCTTC,TRBJ2-1,TRBV5-1,TRBD2,-
CSVEGRVWGTDTQYF,TGCAGCGTTGAAGGCAGGGTTTGGGGCACAGATACGCAGTATTTT,TRBJ2-3,TRBV29-1,-,once
CSALEGALGQPQHF,TGCAGCGCTCTGGAAGGGGCGCTTGGTCAGCCCCAGCATTTT,TRBJ1-5,TRBV29-1,-,-
CASGPIGSSGRKNEQYF,TGCGCCAGCGGTCCCATCGGGTCTAGCGGGAGGAAAAACGAGCAGTACTTC,TRBJ2-7,TRBV10-1,TRBD2,-
CARLSGKGETQYF,TGTGCCAGATTGAGCGGGAAAGGTGAGACCCAGTACTTC,TRBJ2-5,TRBV2,TRBD2,-
CASSIATSNEQFF,TGTGCCAGTAGTATAGCAACTTCGAATGAGCAGTTCTTC,TRBJ2-1,TRBV19,-,-
CASSWTGQETQYF,TGTGCCAGCAGCTGGACAGGCCAAGAGACCCAGTACTTC,TRBJ2-5,TRBV5-5,TRBD1,-
CASSYSPELNTGELFF,TGTGCCAGCAGTTACTCACCGGAGCTGAACACCGGGGAGCTGTTTTTT,TRBJ2-2,TRBV6-6,-,-
CAIGAGEADTQYF,TGTGCCATCGGAGCGGGAGAGGCAGATACGCAGTATTTT,TRBJ2-3,TRBV10-3,TRBD2,-
CASSLAGLITSGRDYEQYF,TGTGCCAGCAGCTTAGCGGGCTTAATAACTAGCGGGAGGGATTACGAGCAGTACTTC,TRBJ2-7,TRBV7-2,TRBD2,-
CASSLSGTSGYNEQFF,TGCGCCAGCAGCCTCTCCGGGACTAGCGGATACAATGAGCAGTTCTTC,TRBJ2-1,TRBV4-1,TRBD2,-
CASSLYITGELFF,TGTGCCAGCAGCTTATACATCACCGGGGAGCTGTTTTTT,TRBJ2-2,TRBV11-3,-,-
CASSLAFAGGPSDTQYF,TGCGCCAGCAGCTTGGCCTTTGCGGGAGGGCCATCAGATACGCAGTATTTT,TRBJ2-3,TRBV5-1,TRBD2,-
CASSLGGQSTDTQYF,TGCGCCAGCAGCTTGGGCGGGCAGAGCACAGATACGCAGTATTTT,TRBJ2-3,TRBV5-1,-,-
CASSLAGDRGEETQYF,TGTGCCAGCAGCTTAGCGGGCGACAGGGGCGAAGAGACCCAGTACTTC,TRBJ2-5,TRBV7-6,TRBD1,-
CASSLERGRTDTQYF,TGTGCCAGCAGTTTGGAGCGGGGACGCACAGATACGCAGTATTTT,TRBJ2-3,TRBV27,TRBD2,-
CASSYSRLSLNTEAFF,TGTGCCAGCAGTTACTCCCGCCTATCCTTGAACACTGAAGCTTTCTTT,TRBJ1-1,TRBV6-6,-,-
CASSIDSAGSGYEQYF,TGTGCCAGTAGTATAGATTCTGCAGGGTCGGGCTACGAGCAGTACTTC,TRBJ2-7,TRBV19,-,once
CASSPDTEAFF,TGTGCCAGCAGCCCCGACACTGAAGCTTTCTTT,TRBJ1-1,TRBV25-1,-,few
CASSNGGSIQYF,TGTGCCAGTAGTAATGGAGGCAGCATTCAGTACTTC,TRBJ2-4,TRBV19,-,-
CASGDRSGTSGAEQYF,TGTGCCAGCGGCGACCGATCCGGGACTAGCGGGGCCGAGCAGTACTTC,TRBJ2-7,TRBV7-9,TRBD2,-
CASTPLGGYEQYF,TGTGCCAGCACCCCCTTGGGGGGCTACGAGCAGTACTTC,TRBJ2-7,TRBV5-6,-,-
CASSWGLGPGELFF,TGTGCCAGCAGCTGGGGACTGGGGCCCGGGGAGCTGTTTTTT,TRBJ2-2,TRBV28,-,-
CASTPQRVGIREFYGYTF,TGTGCCAGTACCCCCCAGAGGGTAGGAATCCGGGAATTTTATGGCTACACCTTC,TRBJ1-2,TRBV19,-,-
CASSPDRVGDTEAFF,TGCGCCAGCAGCCCTGACAGGGTCGGGGACACTGAAGCTTTCTTT,TRBJ1-1,TRBV5-1,TRBD1,-